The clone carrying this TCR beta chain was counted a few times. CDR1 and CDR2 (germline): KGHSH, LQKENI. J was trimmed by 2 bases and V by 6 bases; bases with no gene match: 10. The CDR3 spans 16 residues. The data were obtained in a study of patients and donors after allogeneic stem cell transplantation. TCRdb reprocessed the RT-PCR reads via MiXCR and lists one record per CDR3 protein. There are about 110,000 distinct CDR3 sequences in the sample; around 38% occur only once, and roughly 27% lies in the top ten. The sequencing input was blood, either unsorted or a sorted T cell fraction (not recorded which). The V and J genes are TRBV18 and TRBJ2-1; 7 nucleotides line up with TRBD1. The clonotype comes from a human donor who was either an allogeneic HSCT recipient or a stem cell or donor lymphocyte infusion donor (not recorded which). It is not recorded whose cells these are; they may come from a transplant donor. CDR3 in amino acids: CASSRDRVAAYNEQFF. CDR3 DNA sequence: TGTGCCAGCTCCCGTGACAGGGTAGCAGCCTACAATGAGCAGTTCTTC. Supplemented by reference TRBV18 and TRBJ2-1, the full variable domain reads NAGVMQNPRHLVRRRGQEARLRCSPMKGHSHVYWYRQLPEEGLKFMVYLQKENIIDESGMPKERFSAEFPKEGPSILRIQQVVRGDSAAYFCASSRDRVAAYNEQFFGPGTRLTVL.